Listed below are T cell receptor beta chains from one sample, sequenced in a study of blood T cell repertoires in COVID-19. Profiled with immunoSEQ multiplex PCR; TCRdb holds only in-frame clones, not every one. The sample yields about 250,000 clones, roughly 85% seen once. Specimen: peripheral blood. These receptors all stem from a middle-aged man with active or convalescent COVID-19. The CDR3 runs from the conserved cysteine through the conserved F or W. A D gene is named only where the DNA matches it firmly. Clone size is given for some rows only: seen once, a few or many times, or a class if the clone is expanded.

clone_size,d_call,v_call,j_call,cdr3_nt,cdr3_aa
.,.,TRBV2,TRBJ1-6,TGTGCCAGCAGTGAGGGGGCCAGCAATTCACCCCTCCACTTT,CASSEGASNSPLHF
.,.,TRBV5-5,TRBJ1-1,TGTGCCAGCAGCTACGACCGGGCAGGGGACGGGGACACTGAAGCTTTCTTT,CASSYDRAGDGDTEAFF
.,.,TRBV4-1,TRBJ1-6,TGCGCCACCTCACAGGGCTGGAATTCACCCCTCCACTTT,CATSQGWNSPLHF
.,.,TRBV5-1,TRBJ1-4,TGCGCCAGCAGCTTGGATGCAGGGGTCGAAAAACTGTTTTTT,CASSLDAGVEKLFF
.,TRBD1,TRBV11-2,TRBJ2-7,TGTGCCAGCAGCTACGGGACAGGGAGGAGCGAGCAGTACTTC,CASSYGTGRSEQYF
.,TRBD2,TRBV13,TRBJ2-7,TGTGCCAGCAGTTACCGGACTAGCGGGAATCCCTACGAGCAGTACTTC,CASSYRTSGNPYEQYF
.,.,TRBV18,TRBJ2-7,TGTGCCAGCTCACCATTAGGGGCCTACGAGCAGTACTTC,CASSPLGAYEQYF
.,TRBD2,TRBV29-1,TRBJ2-1,TGCAGCGTTCAGCCCGCTAGCGGGAGTTCCTACAATGAGCAGTTCTTC,CSVQPASGSSYNEQFF
.,.,TRBV3-1/TRBV3-2,TRBJ1-1,TGTGCCAGCAGCCAAGATCCGGGAGGGGACACTGAAGCTTTCTTT,CASSQDPGGDTEAFF
.,TRBD2,TRBV7-9,TRBJ2-3,TGTGCCAGCAGCAACCCGACTAGCGGGGGGGGTCGAAGAGGAGATACGCAGTATTTT,CASSNPTSGGGRRGDTQYF
few,TRBD2,TRBV4-1,TRBJ2-3,TGCGCCAGCAGTCAAATCGCAGCGGGAGTTTTCGGAGATACGCAGTATTTT,CASSQIAAGVFGDTQYF